The table lists the clone carrying this T cell receptor (beta chain) with many counts. Its antigen is currently unknown. The data were obtained in a study of T cells after yellow fever vaccination. Findings and caveats of the study: Subsequent to the booster, the majority of primary-vaccination clones reappeared (96% CD4, 70% to 90% CD8). Highly abundant clonotypes carried over from the bulk population could end up in FACS-sorted repertoires as contaminants.

The CDR3 is made up of 16 amino acids. Germline V gene data show CDR1 as SQVTM and CDR2 as ANQGSEA. The junction had 7 bases not matched to a gene; V was cut back by 2 bases and J by 1 base. From the 5' RACE reads, TCRdb called clonotypes with MiXCR, one entry per CDR3 protein. The sample lists 200,000 to 300,000 distinct CDR3 sequences; about 3.7% were seen once. The specimen comprised PBMCs, sampled 15 days after the yellow fever booster vaccination. The chain combines TRBV29-1 with TRBJ2-2, with 7 bases fitting TRBD1. The receptor's source is a man between 18 and 35 years old who received the YFV17D yellow fever vaccine. The CDR3 sequence: CSVEFMGTENTGELFF. The CDR3 bases are TGCAGCGTTGAATTTATGGGGACAGAGAACACCGGGGAGCTGTTTTTT.